The present T cell receptor beta chain was sequenced within a study of blood T cell repertoires in COVID-19 (dated by TCRdb to the early 2020s). About the study as a whole: The collaborator samples originated in the United States, Italy and Spain and spanned the acute and convalescent phases of COVID-19. The material from the prospective study consisted of cDNA or gDNA derived from T cells, B-cell-depleted T cells, or PBMCs. Deeply sampled blood TCRbeta repertoires from subjects exposed to, actively infected with, or recovered from COVID-19 were included in the dataset. The repertoires were released in a freely available public database meant as a resource for research on the immune response to SARS-CoV-2. Samples were obtained from the ongoing ImmuneRACE study (first 160 participants) and from 950 to 1,500 subjects provided by 6 global collaborators. Nearly every sample came with metadata listing a de-identified subject ID, COVID-19 status, age in years and sex. Where HLA class I and class II types were available, the types were taken from metadata supplied by the sample provider, not from assay-based typing. Beyond this particular receptor, the publication reports: The quantity of clinical and demographic metadata differed by source and by participant and was supplied without curation.

TCRbeta CDR3 regions were amplified from genomic DNA using the immunoSEQ Assay, a bias-controlled multiplex PCR. In the paper's pipeline: The number of nucleated cells in each sample was estimated by amplification of reference gene primers within the assay. To quantify the absolute abundance of each unique TCRbeta CDR3 rearrangement, sequence reads were collapsed and filtered. For each sample, productive Simpson clonality was calculated as the square root of Simpson's diversity index over productive rearrangements. Here the immuneACCESS table is served through TCRdb, limited to in-frame sequences with V and J called. Missing clones are a known gap in these copies; in checked studies unresolved V genes cover under half, and the rest lacks a known reason. V, J and clone size derive from that table, while D and trimming were established from the DNA sequence. The sample table holds 350,000 to 500,000 clones, of which about 88% were seen once. Approximately 1.5% of the sample lies in the top ten.

The germline V gene supplies CDR1 SGHRS and CDR2 YFSETQ. Trimming removed 5 bases from V and 6 bases from J, leaving 14 bases between the germline ends. The CDR3 sequence holds 14 residues, the cysteine and phenylalanine included. Kept here is only the CDR3 DNA, which spans 42 bases and is read in frame from base 1. Concerning this clone itself: It has no known antigen specificity. No clone much larger than this one lies a single base away; base qualities are absent.

Participants in the prospective study were aged roughly 18 to 100 years, lived in under 30 United States geographic areas, and enrolled through a virtual design. In the prospective study, cohorts were assigned on the basis of participant-reported clinical history obtained from a screening survey and a study questionnaire. Exposed participants were defined as having been in contact with someone with a PCR-confirmed or clinician-diagnosed COVID-19 case within 2 weeks of study entry. In the prospective study, whole blood, serum and a nasopharyngeal or oropharyngeal swab were collected from each participant by mobile phlebotomists. Over an approximately 2-month period, participants in the prospective study had the option of providing additional blood draws and questionnaires. Blood samples from the prospective study were shipped frozen or at room temperature prior to DNA extraction.

The rearranged chain carries TRBV5-1 and TRBJ1-4; the D gene assignment is ambiguous. The receptor comes from a woman between 18 and 29 years old who had been exposed to COVID-19. Material for sequencing was PBMCs or T cells enriched from blood (not recorded which). The CDR3 amino acid sequence is: CASRGGRGHEKLFF. DNA sequence: TGCGCCAGCAGGGGAGGGCGCGGGCATGAAAAACTGTTTTTT.